This TCR beta chain was recorded in a study of cytomegalovirus exposure and HLA in healthy donors. The CDR3 loop spans 18 amino acids. CDR1 and CDR2 from the germline V gene are ENHRY and SYGVKD. Trimming left V 5 bases short and J 5 bases short, with 27 bases between. This PCR relied on a set of 60 Vbeta primers and 13 Jbeta primers. Using immunoSEQ multiplex PCR, the repertoire was profiled, and TCRdb retains in-frame clones only, with some absent. This table has 95,000 or so clones, 81% appearing once. This chain connects TRBV10-3 to TRBJ1-1; D possibly corresponds to TRBD1 (6 bases). The sequenced sample consisted of PBMCs. This receptor was identified in a woman in her 70s in good health and CMV-seropositive. This CDR3 reads CAISTPPQGAGIRTEAFF. In DNA, the CDR3 is TGTGCCATCAGTACCCCCCCACAGGGAGCCGGGATCCGGACTGAAGCTTTCTTT.